The rows below give T cell receptor beta chains drawn from one sample of a study of post-analysis software for immune sequencing data. TCRdb fed the PCR reads into MiXCR, producing one record per CDR3 protein. The sample yields more than 450,000 distinct CDR3 sequences, around 31% seen once. Sequences were obtained from blood. The receptors were sampled from a girl younger than 18 with multiple sclerosis. The CDR3 runs from the conserved cysteine through the conserved F or W. Fields, in order: clone size, J gene, D gene, V gene, CDR3 DNA, CDR3 protein. The D gene is left open where the match is weak. Size values are once, few and many counts, or a class for expanded clones, and some rows have none.

. TRBJ1-6 . TRBV7-9 TGTGCCAGCAGCTTATCCGGACAGCTGGATTCACCCCTCCACTTT CASSLSGQLDSPLHF
. TRBJ1-1 . TRBV12-5 TGTGGGTTGGCGGGGGTAATTGGGACTGAAGCTTTCTTT CGLAGVIGTEAFF
few TRBJ1-2 TRBD1 TRBV3-1 TGTGCCAGCAGCCAAGATCACAGGACAGGCGGCTACACCTTC CASSQDHRTGGYTF
. TRBJ2-3 . TRBV27 TGTGCCAGCAGCCAGAGGGGGGGTTGGCGGGGTACAGATACGCAGTATTTT CASSQRGGWRGTDTQYF
. TRBJ2-3 TRBD2 TRBV7-2 TGTGCCAGCAGCGTAAGGACTAGCGGGGATACGCAGTATTTT CASSVRTSGDTQYF
few TRBJ1-5 TRBD1 TRBV15 TGTGCCACCCACGAGGGGGCCCCGAGCAATCAGCCCCAGCATTTT CATHEGAPSNQPQHF
. TRBJ2-1 . TRBV20-1 TGCAGTGCTATTTTACCCCGGAGCTCCTACAATGAGCAGTTCTTC CSAILPRSSYNEQFF
few TRBJ2-5 TRBD2 TRBV12-3/TRBV12-4 TGTGCCAGCGTCTTCTCGGGAACGGGGGGTCAAGAGACCCAGTACTTC CASVFSGTGGQETQYF
. TRBJ2-1 . TRBV7-3 TGTGCCCGCAGCTCGAGCCCCAACAATGAGCAGTTCTTC CARSSSPNNEQFF
few TRBJ2-5 . TRBV12-3/TRBV12-4 TGTGCCAGCAGTTTCTCGGTACGCCAAGAGACCCAGTACTTC CASSFSVRQETQYF
. TRBJ2-3 TRBD2 TRBV13 TGTGCCAGCAGCCGACTAGCGGCCCCTCACACAGATACGCAGTATTTT CASSRLAAPHTDTQYF
few TRBJ1-5 . TRBV7-9 TGTGCCAGCAGCTCGGGGATTCTCAGCAATCAGCCCCAGCATTTT CASSSGILSNQPQHF
few TRBJ2-5 . TRBV15 TGTGCCACCAGCAGAGACCTGCGAGAGACCCAGTACTTC CATSRDLRETQYF
. TRBJ2-7 . TRBV29-1 TGCAGCGTTACCGGGACATTAACCTACGAGCAGTACTTC CSVTGTLTYEQYF
. TRBJ1-6 . TRBV6-6 TGTGCCAGCAGTTACACAATTAAACAGGGATCACCCCTCCACTTT CASSYTIKQGSPLHF
few TRBJ2-4 . TRBV20-1 TGCAGTGCTAGAGATCGGGAAAGGATAGGCAAAAACATTCAGTACTTC CSARDRERIGKNIQYF
. TRBJ2-7 . TRBV7-2 TGTGCCAGCAGCGAGGACAGTTTCTCCTACGAGCAGTACTTC CASSEDSFSYEQYF
. TRBJ2-5 . TRBV21-1 TGTGCCAGCAGCAAAGTTCGGGGGCTTAGCTACCAAGAGACCCAGTACTTC CASSKVRGLSYQETQYF
. TRBJ1-2 TRBD1 TRBV28 TGTGCCAGCAGTCCGACAGGGTTCTATGGCTACACCTTC CASSPTGFYGYTF
. TRBJ1-5 . TRBV27 TGTGCCAGCAGTCCGGGGACGCGCGGGGGCAATCAGCCCCAGCATTTT CASSPGTRGGNQPQHF
. TRBJ2-2 . TRBV24-1 TGTGCCACCAGTGGTGGTGACACCGGGGAGCTGTTTTTT CATSGGDTGELFF
. TRBJ2-7 . TRBV20-1 TGCAGTGCTCAGAGAAGAGGGAACGAGCAGTACTTC CSAQRRGNEQYF
few TRBJ2-7 . TRBV7-6 TGTGCCAGCAGACTCGTACCCGGGGTCGGCGAGCAGTACTTC CASRLVPGVGEQYF
. TRBJ1-1 . TRBV10-2 TGCGCCAGCAGTGAGTCGACAAGGGGGTGGGGGAACACTGAAGCTTTCTTT CASSESTRGWGNTEAFF
many TRBJ2-4 TRBD1 TRBV9 TGTGCCAGCAGCGCTACGGGACAGTCCTTTGGGGAGCAGTACTTC CASSATGQSFGEQYF
. TRBJ1-2 . TRBV7-8 TGTGCCAGCAGCTTCATCCCGCTGGACAGCGCCGGGGGCTACACCTTC CASSFIPLDSAGGYTF
. TRBJ2-5 TRBD1 TRBV2 TGTGCCAGCAGGAGGGACAGGTGGGGAGAGGAGACCCAGTACTTC CASRRDRWGEETQYF
few TRBJ2-5 . TRBV10-2 TGCGCCAGCAGTGTTGGCCAGACGGAGACCCAGTACTTC CASSVGQTETQYF
few TRBJ2-7 . TRBV20-1 TGCAGTGCGGCCGGGCGAAAGGACGAGCAGTACTTC CSAAGRKDEQYF
few TRBJ2-3 TRBD1 TRBV29-1 TGCAGCGTTGAAGACGGGGCAGGGGGCTACGATACGCAGTATTTT CSVEDGAGGYDTQYF
few TRBJ1-5 TRBD1 TRBV7-2 TGTGCCAGCAGCCATTCGACAGGGGGAAGTCAGCCCCAGCATTTT CASSHSTGGSQPQHF
few TRBJ1-2 TRBD1 TRBV29-1 TGCAGCGTTGAAGATATGGCAGGGGGCCTCTATGGCTACACCTTC CSVEDMAGGLYGYTF
many TRBJ2-5 TRBD2 TRBV14 TGTGCCAGCAGTAGAAGCGGGGCCCAAGAGACCCAGTACTTC CASSRSGAQETQYF
. TRBJ2-1 TRBD1 TRBV27 TGTGCCAGCAGCCATCGACAGGGTGATGAGCAGTTCTTC CASSHRQGDEQFF
few TRBJ2-1 . TRBV29-1 TGCAGCGCCTCATCGGGGGCATCCTACAATGAGCAGTTCTTC CSASSGASYNEQFF
. TRBJ2-1 TRBD2 TRBV12-3/TRBV12-4 TGTGCCAGCAGTTTAAATCCGGGACTAGCGGGGGGCAATGAGCAGTTCTTC CASSLNPGLAGGNEQFF